Here is one T cell receptor beta chain with its context. This entry is derived from a study of blood T cell repertoires in COVID-19. Whole-study context: Spain, Italy and the United States supplied samples that represented acute and convalescent COVID-19. Sources were T cells, B-cell-depleted T cells, or PBMCs; the material itself was cDNA or gDNA.

The CDR3 has 10 residues. Germline V gene lookup returns CDR1 SNHLY and CDR2 FYNNEI. Trimming removed 8 bases at V and 7 bases at J, with 8 bases between. As originally analysed: By means of reference gene primer amplification, nucleated cell counts were estimated. Repertoires were generated with immunoSEQ multiplex PCR, while TCRdb's copy carries only in-frame clones and drops some. V and J calls and clone size are copied from that table; D and trimming were computed from the DNA. The repertoire consists of 81,000 or so clones, with about 83% occurring once and the leading ten covering 8%. The TCR originated in a man aged 50 or older with active COVID-19. The sequencing input was peripheral blood. J is TRBJ2-5 and V is TRBV2; the D is unclear. The CDR3 loop reads CASGEVTQYF. The CDR3 DNA reads TGTGCCAGCGGCGAGGTGACCCAGTACTTC.